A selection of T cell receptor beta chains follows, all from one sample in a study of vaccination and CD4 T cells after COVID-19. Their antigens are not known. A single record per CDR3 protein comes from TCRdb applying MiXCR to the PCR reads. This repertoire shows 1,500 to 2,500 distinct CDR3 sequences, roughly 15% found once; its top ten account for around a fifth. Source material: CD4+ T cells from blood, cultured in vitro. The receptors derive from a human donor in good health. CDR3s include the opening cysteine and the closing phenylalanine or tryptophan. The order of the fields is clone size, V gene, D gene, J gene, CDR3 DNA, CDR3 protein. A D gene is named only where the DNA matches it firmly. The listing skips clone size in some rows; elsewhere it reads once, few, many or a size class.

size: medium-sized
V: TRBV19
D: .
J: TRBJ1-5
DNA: TGTGCCAGTAGTATGGTGGACAGCCCCGGAGGAAATCAGCCCCAGCATTTT
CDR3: CASSMVDSPGGNQPQHF

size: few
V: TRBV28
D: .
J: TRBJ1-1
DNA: TGTGCCAGCACGGTCCTAGAGAACACTGAAGCTTTCTTT
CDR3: CASTVLENTEAFF

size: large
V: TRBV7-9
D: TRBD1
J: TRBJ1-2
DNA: TGTGCCAGCAGCGTTACAGGGGTTAACTATGGCTACACCTTC
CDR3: CASSVTGVNYGYTF

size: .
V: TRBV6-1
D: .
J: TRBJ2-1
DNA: TGTGCCAGCAGTGAAGATTTAACAGTCGAGCAGTTCTTC
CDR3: CASSEDLTVEQFF

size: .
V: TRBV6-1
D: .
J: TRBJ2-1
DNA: TGTGCCAGCAGTGAACTCCCATCCTACAATGAGCAGTTCTTC
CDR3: CASSELPSYNEQFF

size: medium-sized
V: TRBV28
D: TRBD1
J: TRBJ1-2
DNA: TGTGCCAGCAGTTTACCAGGGGGCGCCGGCTACACCTTC
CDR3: CASSLPGGAGYTF

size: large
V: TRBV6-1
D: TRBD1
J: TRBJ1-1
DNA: TGTGCCAGCAAGATTACAGGGGAAGTATTAGCTTTCTTT
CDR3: CASKITGEVLAFF

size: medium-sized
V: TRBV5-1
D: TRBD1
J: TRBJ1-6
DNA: TGCGCCAGCAGCTGGACAGGACAGGGGCAATCACCCCTCCACTTT
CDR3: CASSWTGQGQSPLHF

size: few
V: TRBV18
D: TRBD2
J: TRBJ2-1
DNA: TGTGCCAGCTCAAGCCTAGCGGGACGGAATGAGCAGTTCTTC
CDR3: CASSSLAGRNEQFF

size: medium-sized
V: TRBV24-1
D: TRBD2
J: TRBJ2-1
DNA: TGTGCCACCGGGGGGGGCCAGCTAGCGGGAGACAATGAGCAGTTCTTC
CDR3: CATGGGQLAGDNEQFF

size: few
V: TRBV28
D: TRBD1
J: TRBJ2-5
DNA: TGTGCCAGCAGTTTAACAGGGGGCGTGGAGACCCAGTACTTC
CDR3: CASSLTGGVETQYF

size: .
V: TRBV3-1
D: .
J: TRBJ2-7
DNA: TGTGCCAGCAGCCAAGTGCAGGGTGATTACGAGCAGTACTTC
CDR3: CASSQVQGDYEQYF

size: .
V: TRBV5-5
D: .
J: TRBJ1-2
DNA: TGTGCCAGCAGCTTGGACGGTCAAAACTATGGCTACACCTTC
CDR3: CASSLDGQNYGYTF

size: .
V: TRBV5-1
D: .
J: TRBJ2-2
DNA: TGCGCCAGCAGAGGGGGAGGGACAGCGAACACCGGGGAGCTGTTTTTT
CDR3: CASRGGGTANTGELFF

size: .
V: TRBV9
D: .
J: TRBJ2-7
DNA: TGTGCCAGCAGCGCGCAGGGATCCCAATCCTACGAGCAGTACTTC
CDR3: CASSAQGSQSYEQYF

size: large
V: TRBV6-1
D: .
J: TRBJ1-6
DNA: TGTGCCAGCAGTGAAGTAAACAATTCACCCCTCCACTTT
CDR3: CASSEVNNSPLHF

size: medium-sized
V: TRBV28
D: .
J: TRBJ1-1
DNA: TGTGCCAGCAGTTTACTGGAAAATATTGAAGCTTTCTTT
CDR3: CASSLLENIEAFF

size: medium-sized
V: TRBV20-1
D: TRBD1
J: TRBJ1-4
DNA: TGCAGTGCTAGCCCAGGGGGCGGTAGTGAAAAACTGTTTTTT
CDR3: CSASPGGGSEKLFF

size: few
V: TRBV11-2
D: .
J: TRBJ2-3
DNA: TGTGCCAGCAGCCAGAACACAGATACGCAGTATTTT
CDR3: CASSQNTDTQYF

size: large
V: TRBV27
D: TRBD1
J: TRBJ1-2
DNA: TGTGCCAGCAGTTCAATGACAGGGGGCTATGGCTACACCTTC
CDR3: CASSSMTGGYGYTF

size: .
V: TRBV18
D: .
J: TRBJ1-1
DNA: TGTGCCAGCTCACCACCGGGGGAAAAGGGGAACACTGAAGCTTTCTTT
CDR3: CASSPPGEKGNTEAFF

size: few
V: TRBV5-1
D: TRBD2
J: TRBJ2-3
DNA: TGCGCCAGCAGCTTGACGGGAGGGGGTGAGGATACGCAGTATTTT
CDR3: CASSLTGGGEDTQYF

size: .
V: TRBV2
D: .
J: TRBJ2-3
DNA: TGTGCCAGCAGCTTATACGTTGGTACGCAGTATTTT
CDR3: CASSLYVGTQYF

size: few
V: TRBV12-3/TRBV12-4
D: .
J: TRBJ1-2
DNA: TGTGCCAGTTCGACCAGTAACTATGGCTACACCTTC
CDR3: CASSTSNYGYTF

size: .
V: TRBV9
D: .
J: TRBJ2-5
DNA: TGTGCCAGCAGCGTAGTCCCCGAGACCCAGTACTTC
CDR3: CASSVVPETQYF

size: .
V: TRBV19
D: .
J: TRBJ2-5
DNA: TGTGCCAGTAGTATAGGGGATCAAGAGACCCAGTACTTC
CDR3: CASSIGDQETQYF

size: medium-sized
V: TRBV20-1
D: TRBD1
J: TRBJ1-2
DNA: TGCAGTGCTAGAGGGGGGACAGGGCGGGGGTCTAACTATGGCTACACCTTC
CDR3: CSARGGTGRGSNYGYTF

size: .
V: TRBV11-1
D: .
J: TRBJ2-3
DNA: TGTGCCAGCAGCTCAGAGGGCAGGAGAGATACGCAGTATTTT
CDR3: CASSSEGRRDTQYF

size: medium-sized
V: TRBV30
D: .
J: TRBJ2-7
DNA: TGTGCCTCTACGTACCAGTCCTCTTTGGGGGAGCAGTACTTC
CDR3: CASTYQSSLGEQYF

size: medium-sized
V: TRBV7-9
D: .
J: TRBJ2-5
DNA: TGTGCCAGCAGCTTAAGGGCTAGCTTAGGGACCCAGTACTTC
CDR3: CASSLRASLGTQYF

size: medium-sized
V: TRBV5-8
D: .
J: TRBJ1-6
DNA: TGTGCCAGCAGCTTGATGGGGGGGCACACCCCTTCACCCCTCCACTTT
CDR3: CASSLMGGHTPSPLHF

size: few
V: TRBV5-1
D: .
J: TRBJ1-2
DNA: TGCGCCAGCAGCTTGGTGGGGGATGGCTACACCTTC
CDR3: CASSLVGDGYTF

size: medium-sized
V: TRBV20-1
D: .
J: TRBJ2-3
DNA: TGCAGTGCTAGAGTGGCGGACACAGATACGCAGTATTTT
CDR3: CSARVADTDTQYF

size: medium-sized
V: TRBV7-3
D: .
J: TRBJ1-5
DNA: TGTGCCAGCAGCTTAGTGGGGAGGGGGCCCCAGCATTTT
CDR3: CASSLVGRGPQHF

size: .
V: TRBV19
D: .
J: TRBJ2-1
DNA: TGTGCCAGTAGTATAGCGTGGGATGAGCAGTTCTTC
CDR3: CASSIAWDEQFF

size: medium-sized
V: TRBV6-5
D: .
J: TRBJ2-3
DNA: TGTGCCAGCAGTTACACCGGGTCCACCGTGGTAGATACGCAGTATTTT
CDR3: CASSYTGSTVVDTQYF

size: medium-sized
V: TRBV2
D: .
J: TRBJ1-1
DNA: TGTGCCAGCAGTATTGGCGGGGGGACTGAAGCTTTCTTT
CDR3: CASSIGGGTEAFF

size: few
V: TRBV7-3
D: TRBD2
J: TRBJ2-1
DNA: TGTGCCAGCAGCACAACTAGCGGGGGGAAAGATGAGCAGTTCTTC
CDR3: CASSTTSGGKDEQFF

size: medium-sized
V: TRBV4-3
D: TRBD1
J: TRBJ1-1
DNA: TGCGCCAGCAGCCAAGAGACAGGGGTCACTGAAGCTTTCTTT
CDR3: CASSQETGVTEAFF

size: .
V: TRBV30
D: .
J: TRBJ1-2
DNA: TGTGCCTGGAGTGTACTCAGGGGATATGGCTACACCTTC
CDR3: CAWSVLRGYGYTF

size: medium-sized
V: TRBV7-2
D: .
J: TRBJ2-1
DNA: TGTGCCAGCAGCTTAGCCTTGCCGTCTTACAATGAGCAGTTCTTC
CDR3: CASSLALPSYNEQFF